This note documents a single TCR beta chain sequence. These data originate in a study of blood T cell repertoires in COVID-19. Exposed participants came across a COVID-19 case within 2 weeks before study entry. With 4 bases removed from V and 7 bases from J, the gap between germline ends came to 15 bases. This CDR3 contains 14 residues. Germline V lookup: CDR1 SGHRS, CDR2 YFSETQ. Assay: immunoSEQ multiplex PCR; the TCRdb copy retains only in-frame clones and omits some. This sample has under 400,000 clones; 88% occur once, and the top ten carry under 1.2%. The material sequenced was PBMCs or T cells enriched from blood (not recorded which). V gene TRBV5-1 combines with J gene TRBJ1-5; D might be TRBD1 (5 bases). This sequence was found in a woman between 25 and 40 years old who had been exposed to COVID-19. The CDR3: CASSGGQGRQPQHF. CDR3 DNA: TGCGCCAGCAGCGGAGGGCAGGGACGCCAGCCCCAGCATTTT.